The 19 T cell receptor beta chains presented below share a single source sample, sequenced in a study of blood T cells in healthy people across ages. Then a second PCR, running roughly 7 to 11 cycles, was carried out with a sample-barcoded 5' primer and a J-beta primer mix. Via MiXCR, TCRdb re-called the 5' RACE reads, giving one row per CDR3 protein. Of 750,000 to 950,000 distinct CDR3 sequences listed, roughly 26% are singletons. These data were also reused for a study on T cells of mothers and their children.

The sequenced sample was blood. Source of these receptors: a boy aged 5 to 17 in good health.

In DNA, the CDR3 is TGCGCCAGCAGCTGGGGAGGGGAGAACACTGAAGCTTTCTTT. It is translated as CASSWGGENTEAFF. This chain links TRBV5-1 with TRBJ1-1, with TRBD1 as a possible D gene (5 bases). The germline V gene has CDR1 SGHRS and CDR2 YFSETQ. Trimming left V 3 bases short and J 1 base short, with 10 bases between. This CDR3 region has 14 residues.

J is TRBJ1-6 and V is TRBV30, with no clear D. This CDR3 is 14 amino acids long. V dropped 2 bases and J dropped 1 base, with 6 bases sitting between them. In germline, CDR1 is GTSNPN, CDR2 SVGIG (reference sequence). The CDR3 DNA reads TGTGCCTGGAGTACTAGGTCCTATAATTCACCCCTCCACTTT. Protein product: CAWSTRSYNSPLHF.

This clonotype was found many times. The J gene is TRBJ1-5, the V gene TRBV27; the D is unclear. Germline values: CDR1 MNHEY, CDR2 SMNVEV (reference sequence). This CDR3 is built from 14 residues. V lost 5 bases, J lost 9 bases, and 17 bases lay in between. The CDR3, as DNA: TGTGCCAGCAGTCCCAACGGGCTCCGGAGGCCCCAGCATTTT. Protein: CASSPNGLRRPQHF.

This clonotype was found a few times. This chain connects TRBV18 to TRBJ1-5; 8 bases are shared with TRBD1. CDR3 length: 15 residues. CDR1 is KGHSH and CDR2 is LQKENI in the germline V gene. V lost 2 bases to trimming and J lost 7 bases; unmatched junction nucleotides: 7. The CDR3 is CASSPSAAGGQPQHF. The CDR3 bases are TGTGCCAGCTCACCATCGGCGGCAGGGGGCCAGCCCCAGCATTTT.

There are a few counts of this clonotype. V usage is TRBV20-1 and J usage is TRBJ2-1; tentatively, D is TRBD1 (6 bases). This CDR3 is built from 14 residues. Trimming removed 4 bases at V and 7 bases at J, with 17 bases between. Germline CDR1 DFQATT, CDR2 SNEGSKA (reference sequence). CDR3 sequence (DNA): TGCAGTGCTAAAAGGGGGTATACAATTAATGAGCAGTTCTTC. Protein: CSAKRGYTINEQFF.

This clonotype came up a few times. The rearrangement links TRBV24-1 to TRBJ2-2; D unresolved. This CDR3 contains 16 residues. CDR1 is KGHDR, CDR2 SFDVKD, per germline. V shed 4 bases and J shed 6 bases, with 17 bases lying between them. CDR3 residues: CATSELGRGGSGELFF. The CDR3 coding sequence is TGTGCCACCAGTGAGCTGGGCCGCGGTGGTTCCGGGGAGCTGTTTTTT.

The genes are TRBV27 and TRBJ1-5; D ambiguous. V lost 4 bases, J lost 5 bases, and 9 bases lay in between. The CDR3 totals 13 residues. From germline, CDR1 is MNHEY and CDR2 SMNVEV (reference sequence). CDR3 nucleotide sequence: TGTGCCAGCAGTTATGGAGTGGATCAGCCCCAGCATTTT. Protein sequence: CASSYGVDQPQHF.

The J gene is TRBJ2-1, the V gene TRBV6-1; 7 bases agree with TRBD2. With the DNA end fitting TRBJ2-7 better, the J assignment may be wrong. This CDR3 comprises 15 residues. Per germline, CDR1 MNHNS and CDR2 SASEGT. CDR3 residues: CASSGSGTISYEQYF. As DNA, the CDR3 is TGTGCCAGCAGTGGTTCCGGGACTATAAGCTACGAGCAGTACTTC.

This clonotype turned up a few times. The V gene is TRBV28, the J gene TRBJ2-3; TRBD2 agrees at 9 bases. Germline V CDR1 and CDR2: MDHEN, SYDVKM. Germline trimming cut 4 bases from V and 5 bases from J; bases unmatched to any gene: 7. The CDR3 has 15 residues. The chain's CDR3 is CASSSGTSLGDTQYF. The CDR3 region has the DNA TGTGCCAGCAGTTCCGGGACTAGCTTGGGAGATACGCAGTATTTT.

CDR3 protein: CASSQGGTSLQETQYF. The CDR3 nucleotides are TGTGCCAGCAGCCAAGGAGGGACTAGCCTACAAGAGACCCAGTACTTC. This sequence joins TRBV4-2 and TRBJ2-5; 9 nucleotides match TRBD2. V shed 1 base, J shed 2 bases, and the junction held 5 bases outside the gene matches. This CDR3 comprises 16 residues. The germline CDR1 and CDR2 sequences are LGHNA and YNFKEQ.

This rearrangement joins TRBV18 to TRBJ2-7; 9 positions agree with TRBD1. Germline V gives CDR1 KGHSH, CDR2 LQKENI. J was trimmed by 3 bases and V by 5 bases; bases with no gene match: 5. The CDR3 loop spans 14 amino acids. As DNA, the CDR3 is TGTGCCAGCTCAGACGACAGGGGGGGCTACGAGCAGTACTTC. Encoded protein: CASSDDRGGYEQYF.

This clonotype was seen a few times. This chain links TRBV20-1 with TRBJ1-3; weak D call: TRBD1 (5 bases). This CDR3 is built from 13 residues. Germline-derived CDR1 and CDR2 are DFQATT and SNEGSKA (reference sequence). V lost 2 bases, J lost 3 bases, and 8 bases lay in between. CDR3 DNA sequence: TGCAGTGCTAGACAGGGAGGTGGAAACACCATATATTTT. Translated: CSARQGGGNTIYF.

This rearrangement joins TRBV7-2 to TRBJ1-5; the D gene is possibly TRBD1 (6 bases). Between the trimmed V and J ends, which lost 1 base and 2 bases, there was a span of 12 bases. The germline gives CDR1 SGHTA, CDR2 FQGNSA. This CDR3 has 16 residues. The CDR3 spells CASSLGGGGGNQPQHF. DNA of the CDR3: TGTGCCAGCAGCTTAGGGGGGGGCGGGGGCAATCAGCCCCAGCATTTT.

This clonotype was found a few times. The CDR3 end shows no conserved phenylalanine or tryptophan, and so a read error is likely. The chain joins TRBV2 to TRBJ2-1, with 12 positions matching TRBD2. Germline V gene lookup returns CDR1 SNHLY and CDR2 FYNNEI. This CDR3 contains 15 residues. V was clipped by 3 bases and J by 7 bases; unmatched bases: 4. The CDR3 here is CASSEPSGRVNEQFL. CDR3 coding DNA: TGTGCCAGCAGTGAGCCTAGCGGGAGGGTAAATGAGCAGTTCCTC.

The rearrangement uses TRBV28 and TRBJ1-5; 7 bases fit TRBD1. The CDR3 consists of 15 residues. Germline CDR1 and CDR2: MDHEN and SYDVKM. J lost 6 bases, V lost 5 bases, and 10 bases had no gene match. The CDR3 sequence is CASSQDREHPQPQHF. The CDR3 region has the DNA TGTGCCAGCAGTCAAGACAGGGAGCACCCTCAGCCCCAGCATTTT.

A few counts support this clonotype. The gene calls are TRBV5-1 and TRBJ1-4; D not resolved. The CDR3 has 15 amino acids. Germline V gene data show CDR1 as SGHRS and CDR2 as YFSETQ. V lost 4 bases, J lost 3 bases, and 13 bases lay in between. In DNA form, the CDR3 reads TGCGCCAGCAGCACCACCGGGCAGCCTAATGAAAAACTGTTTTTT. The encoded protein is CASSTTGQPNEKLFF.

V gene TRBV20-1 combines with J gene TRBJ2-5; 9 bases are a match to TRBD1. The DNA end is more similar to TRBJ2-7, so the J call may be wrong. The CDR3 contains 15 residues. Germline CDR1 DFQATT, CDR2 SNEGSKA (reference sequence). In nucleotides, the CDR3 is TGCAGTGCTAGAGATCCCGGACAGGGGTCGTACGAGCAGTACTTC. Translation: CSARDPGQGSYEQYF.

V gene TRBV6-5 combines with J gene TRBJ2-1; 8 bases line up with TRBD1. The CDR3 loop spans 13 amino acids. Looked up from germline, CDR1 is MNHEY and CDR2 is SVGAGI. Losses at the gene ends were 6 bases for V and 8 bases for J; bases not matched to a gene: 6. The CDR3 is CASSRDRGDEQFF. The CDR3 DNA follows: TGTGCCAGCAGCCGTGACAGGGGCGATGAGCAGTTCTTC.

This sequence joins TRBV6-1 and TRBJ2-1; 7 bases match TRBD2. The CDR3 loop spans 16 amino acids. CDR1 is MNHNS, CDR2 SASEGT, per germline. V dropped 2 bases and J dropped 0; count of bases not matched to a gene: 4. CDR3 in DNA: TGTGCCAGCAGTGAATTCGGGGGGTACTCCTACAATGAGCAGTTCTTC. Translating it yields CASSEFGGYSYNEQFF.